These 6 T cell receptor beta chains came from one sample sequenced in a study of T cells of healthy individuals. Each CDR3 protein gets one entry after TCRdb re-called the 5' RACE reads with MiXCR. The sample shows approximately 89,000 distinct CDR3 sequences, 4% to 5.5% of them seen only once. Receptors were obtained from a female donor in good health.

J is TRBJ2-5 and V is TRBV19; 13 positions agree with TRBD2. Germline V gene data show CDR1 as LNHDA and CDR2 as SQIVND (reference sequence). Trimming took 5 bases from V and 5 from J; bases not matched to a gene: 8. This CDR3 is 16 amino acids long. CDR3 in DNA: TGTGCCAGTAGTCGACGGACTAGCGGGAGAGGGGAGACCCAGTACTTC. It is translated as CASSRRTSGRGETQYF.

J is TRBJ2-2 and V is TRBV7-2; D uncertain. The CDR3 is made up of 13 amino acids. Germline V CDR1 and CDR2: SGHTA, FQGNSA. Trimming took off 4 bases at V and 5 bases at J, with 8 bases between the two ends. The CDR3 protein is CASSSNPTGELFF. CDR3 coding DNA: TGTGCCAGCAGCTCAAATCCGACCGGGGAGCTGTTTTTT.

This clonotype was detected a few times. The rearrangement joins TRBV10-3 to TRBJ1-5; D is perhaps TRBD1 (5 bases). The CDR3 extends over 15 amino acids. Germline CDR1 ENHRY, CDR2 SYGVKD. Between the trimmed V and J ends, which lost 4 bases and 2 bases, there was a span of 12 bases. Written as DNA, the CDR3 is TGTGCCATCAGTGGCACAGCGGGGGGCAATCAGCCCCAGCATTTT. Translated: CAISGTAGGNQPQHF.

The rearrangement joins TRBV20-1 to TRBJ1-6, with unresolved D. Trimming took 1 base from V and 0 from J, leaving 7 bases between them. From germline, CDR1 is DFQATT and CDR2 SNEGSKA (reference sequence). The CDR3 runs to 15 residues. The CDR3 nucleotides read TGCAGTGCTAGAGCGGGGAGCTCCTATAATTCACCCCTCCACTTT. Its protein is CSARAGSSYNSPLHF.

This clonotype was counted ten times or more. This chain uses TRBV2 with TRBJ1-6; tentative D call: TRBD1 (6 bases). V lost 7 bases, J lost 6 bases, and 13 bases lay in between. The CDR3 runs to 14 residues. Germline V lookup: CDR1 SNHLY, CDR2 FYNNEI. CDR3 residues: CASTTGQRNSPLHF. As DNA, the CDR3 is TGTGCCAGCACAACCGGACAGCGTAATTCACCCCTCCACTTT.

This chain uses TRBV11-2 with TRBJ2-2, with a possible D match to TRBD2 (5 bases). Germline CDR1 SGHAT, CDR2 FQNNGV. V was pared by 1 base and J by 7 bases, with 19 bases between. This CDR3 spans 17 amino acids. Here the CDR3 DNA reads TGTGCCAGCAGCTTAGCCCCAGAACCATTAACTAGCGGGGAGCTGTTTTTT. Protein: CASSLAPEPLTSGELFF.